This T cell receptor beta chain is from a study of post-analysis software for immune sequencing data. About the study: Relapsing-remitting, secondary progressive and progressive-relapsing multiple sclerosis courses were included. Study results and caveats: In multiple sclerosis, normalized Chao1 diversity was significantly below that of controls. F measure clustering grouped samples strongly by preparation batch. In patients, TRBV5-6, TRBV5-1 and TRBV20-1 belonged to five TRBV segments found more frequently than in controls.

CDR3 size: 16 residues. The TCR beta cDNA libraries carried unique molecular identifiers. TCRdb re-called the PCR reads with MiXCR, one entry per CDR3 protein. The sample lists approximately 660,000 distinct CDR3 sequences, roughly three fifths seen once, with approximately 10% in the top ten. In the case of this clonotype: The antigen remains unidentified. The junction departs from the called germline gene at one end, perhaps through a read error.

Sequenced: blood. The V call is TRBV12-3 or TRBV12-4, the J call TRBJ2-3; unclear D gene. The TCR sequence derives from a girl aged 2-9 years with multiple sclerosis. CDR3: CASSLSSVGLSDTEYF. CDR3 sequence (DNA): TGTGCCAGCAGTTTATCTTCGGTCGGTTTATCAGATACGGAGTATTTT.